These 18 T cell receptor beta chains share one sample of origin, sequenced in a study of T cell repertoires in cytomegalovirus infection. TCRdb redid the calling of the reads with MiXCR, one entry per CDR3 protein. The data hold fewer than 250,000 distinct CDR3 sequences, with 10% to 15% observed a single time. Material: PBMCs. The receptor source for this set is a human donor in good health (CMV status not recorded). Some clones in this sample may be carry-over from other donors' samples.

The chain carries TRBV18 and TRBJ2-7, with 7 positions matching TRBD1. This CDR3 contains 14 residues. Per the germline V gene, CDR1 is KGHSH and CDR2 is LQKENI. V lost 3 bases, J lost 3 bases, and 5 bases stayed unmatched. CDR3 in DNA: TGTGCCAGCTCACCGGGACAGCTTTTCTACGAGCAGTACTTC. As protein: CASSPGQLFYEQYF. Full variable domain (rest looked up from reference TRBV18 and TRBJ2-7): NAGVMQNPRHLVRRRGQEARLRCSPMKGHSHVYWYRQLPEEGLKFMVYLQKENIIDESGMPKERFSAEFPKEGPSILRIQQVVRGDSAAYFCASSPGQLFYEQYFGPGTRLTVT.

This clonotype was counted at least ten times. The chain joins TRBV7-2 to TRBJ1-2, with a tentative D call TRBD1 (6 bases). V dropped 1 base and J dropped 12 bases, with 15 bases sitting between them. CDR1 and CDR2 from the germline V gene are SGHTA and FQGNSA. CDR3 size: 13 residues. CDR3 in amino acids: CASSLGGADRHTF. The CDR3, as DNA: TGTGCCAGCAGCTTAGGGGGGGCAGATCGACACACCTTC.

This clonotype has ten or more counts. The J gene is TRBJ2-5, the V gene TRBV7-2; D is undetermined. Deletions cut 1 base from V and 7 bases from J, with 13 bases between. This CDR3 has 14 amino acids. CDR1 is SGHTA and CDR2 is FQGNSA in the germline V gene. As DNA, the CDR3 is TGTGCCAGCAGCTTAGGCCCTCCGGACGGGACCCAGTACTTC. As protein: CASSLGPPDGTQYF. Complete variable domain (other parts from reference TRBV7-2 and TRBJ2-5): GAGVSQSPSNKVTEKGKDVELRCDPISGHTALYWYRQSLGQGLEFLIYFQGNSAPDKSGLPSDRFSAERTGGSVSTLTIQRTQQEDSAVYLCASSLGPPDGTQYFGPGTRLLVL.

This clonotype appeared many times. The chain carries TRBV7-2 and TRBJ1-6; the match to TRBD1 covers 7 bases. The CDR3 contains 15 residues. Germline CDR1 reads SGHTA; CDR2 reads FQGNSA. V trimming: 4 bases; J trimming: 5 bases; junction bases outside the gene matches: 5. DNA of the CDR3: TGTGCCAGCAGCTCCTCCGGGACAGATAATTCACCCCTCCACTTT. This encodes CASSSSGTDNSPLHF.

The rearrangement links TRBV4-1 to TRBJ1-2; D is ambiguous. There are 14 residues in the CDR3. The V gene's germline CDR1 is MGHRA and CDR2 YSYEKL. Deletions cut 0 bases from V and 5 bases from J, with 10 bases between. The CDR3: CASSQDQGGYGYTF. The CDR3 region has the DNA TGCGCCAGCAGCCAAGATCAAGGCGGTTATGGCTACACCTTC.

In its sample, this clonotype was seen many times. CDR3 region: CASRGIGQANTEAFF. CDR3 DNA sequence: TGTGCCAGCAGAGGGATTGGACAGGCGAACACTGAAGCTTTCTTT. V and J are TRBV6-1 and TRBJ1-1, with TRBD1 matching 7 bases. From germline, CDR1 is MNHNS and CDR2 SASEGT. Trimming at V came to 6 bases and at J to 1 base, leaving 8 bases not matched to a gene. This CDR3 has 15 residues.

This clonotype has a count of ten or more. This chain joins TRBV19 and TRBJ2-1; 8 nucleotides match TRBD2. There are 17 residues in the CDR3. The germline V gene encodes CDR1 LNHDA and CDR2 SQIVND (reference sequence). V lost 0 bases, J lost 5 bases, and 9 bases stayed unmatched. Here the CDR3 reads CASSIDLAAGGHNEQFF. In nucleotides, the CDR3 is TGTGCCAGTAGTATAGATCTGGCGGCGGGAGGTCACAATGAGCAGTTCTTC.

The table lists this clonotype with a few counts. The genes are TRBV19 and TRBJ2-1; D might be TRBD2 (7 bases). The germline V and J ends were trimmed by 5 bases and 4 bases, with 24 bases remaining between them. The CDR3 length is 18 residues. Germline CDR1 and CDR2: LNHDA and SQIVND (reference sequence). The CDR3 coding sequence is TGTGCCAGTAGTTTCCAGACTTCCCGGGGGGCGCGGTACAATGAGCAGTTCTTC. It translates to CASSFQTSRGARYNEQFF.

The rearrangement uses TRBV18 and TRBJ2-4; 10 bases are shared with TRBD1. Germline CDR1 KGHSH, CDR2 LQKENI. V was pared by 1 base and J by 8 bases, with 5 bases of the junction left unmatched. The CDR3 runs 15 residues. DNA for the CDR3: TGTGCCAGCTCACCACTCGGACAGGGGGAGGACATTCAGTACTTC. Translating gives CASSPLGQGEDIQYF. The entire variable domain, with the rest obtained from reference TRBV18 and TRBJ2-4, is as follows: NAGVMQNPRHLVRRRGQEARLRCSPMKGHSHVYWYRQLPEEGLKFMVYLQKENIIDESGMPKERFSAEFPKEGPSILRIQQVVRGDSAAYFCASSPLGQGEDIQYFGAGTRLSVL.

This clonotype was seen at least ten times. This rearrangement joins TRBV7-9 to TRBJ2-5; tentative D call: TRBD2 (6 bases). Germline assignment: CDR1 SEHNR and CDR2 FQNEAQ (reference sequence). The CDR3 spans 14 residues. V lost 5 bases and J 3 bases, leaving 13 bases between the germline ends. The CDR3 is CASSGSGLKETQYF. DNA for the CDR3: TGTGCCAGCAGCGGCTCGGGACTTAAAGAGACCCAGTACTTC.

This clonotype has a count of ten or more. This chain connects TRBV12-3 or TRBV12-4 to TRBJ1-2; D is unresolved. This CDR3 spans 13 amino acids. V was trimmed by 5 bases and J by 4 bases, leaving 11 bases between them. CDR3: CASSPPGSYGYTF. In DNA form, the CDR3 reads TGTGCCAGCAGTCCCCCTGGATCCTATGGCTACACCTTC.

This clonotype was picked up many times. The chain couples TRBV7-2 to TRBJ2-7; perhaps D is TRBD1 or TRBD2 (6 bases each). Between the trimmed V and J ends, which lost 1 base and 0 bases, there was a span of 13 bases. Germline V gene data show CDR1 as SGHTA and CDR2 as FQGNSA. This CDR3 is 16 amino acids long. The CDR3 spells CASSLVGGRNSYEQYF. CDR3 coding DNA: TGTGCCAGCAGCTTAGTGGGGGGCCGTAACTCCTACGAGCAGTACTTC. Full variable domain (outside the CDR3, taken from reference TRBV7-2 and TRBJ2-7): GAGVSQSPSNKVTEKGKDVELRCDPISGHTALYWYRQSLGQGLEFLIYFQGNSAPDKSGLPSDRFSAERTGGSVSTLTIQRTQQEDSAVYLCASSLVGGRNSYEQYFGPGTRLTVT.

The rearrangement uses TRBV27 and TRBJ2-3; TRBD2 matches at 9 bases. The J segment lost 4 bases and the V segment lost 3 bases, leaving 5 bases of the junction unmatched. The CDR3 spans 15 residues. The germline gives CDR1 MNHEY, CDR2 SMNVEV (reference sequence). The CDR3 nucleotides are TGTGCCAGCAGTTTCGGGACTAGCTACGCAGATACGCAGTATTTT. Its protein is CASSFGTSYADTQYF.

This clonotype was seen many times. The J gene is TRBJ2-1, the V gene TRBV29-1; D is possibly TRBD1 or TRBD2 (5 bases each). Deletions cut 7 bases from V and 5 bases from J, with 12 bases between. In germline, CDR1 is SQVTM, CDR2 ANQGSEA. The CDR3 has 12 residues. The chain's CDR3 is CSAPRGDNEQFF. For the CDR3, the DNA is TGCAGCGCCCCGAGGGGAGACAATGAGCAGTTCTTC.

The CDR3 protein is CAINPPYQETQYF. CDR3 sequence (DNA): TGTGCCATTAATCCTCCTTACCAAGAGACCCAGTACTTC. The chain combines TRBV7-2 with TRBJ2-5, with D unclear. Germline loops: CDR1 SGHTA, CDR2 FQGNSA. Trimming removed 10 bases from V and 0 bases from J, with 12 bases in between. The CDR3 sequence is 13 residues long.

The chain carries TRBV10-3 and TRBJ2-7; 9 bases are a match to TRBD1. Germline assignment: CDR1 ENHRY and CDR2 SYGVKD. The CDR3 has 12 amino acids. The junction had 4 bases not matched to a gene; V was cut back by 11 bases and J by 2 bases. The CDR3 reads CAVGTGPYEQYF. Written as DNA, the CDR3 is TGTGCCGTCGGGACAGGGCCCTACGAGCAGTACTTC.

There are many counts of this clonotype. This chain joins TRBV6-1 and TRBJ2-5; TRBD2 aligns across 8 bases. This CDR3 is built from 16 residues. V shed 6 bases, J shed 3 bases, and the junction held 12 bases outside the gene matches. CDR1 is MNHNS and CDR2 is SASEGT in the germline V gene. Here the CDR3 reads CASSRIGRADEETQYF. The CDR3 DNA is TGTGCCAGCAGCCGAATCGGGAGGGCTGATGAAGAGACCCAGTACTTC.

This clonotype was counted between two and nine times. The V and J genes are TRBV10-2 and TRBJ2-7; D is perhaps TRBD2 (6 bases). Germline CDR1 is WSHSY and CDR2 is SAAADI. Trimming took off 5 bases at V and 3 bases at J, with 11 bases between the two ends. The CDR3 is made up of 13 amino acids. In nucleotides, the CDR3 is TGCGCCAGCAGTAGTAGCGGAGTCTACGAGCAGTACTTC. Amino acids: CASSSSGVYEQYF.